This TCR beta chain was identified in a study of shared clonotypes between healthy human individuals. Study-wide context: Every donor yielded three CD4 naive, three CD4 memory, two CD8 naive and one CD8 memory plate.

Study-wide results and caveats: Relative to memory subsets, naive subsets generally showed larger estimated richness.

Germline CDR1 SGHTA, CDR2 FQGNSA. CDR3 length equals 15 residues. With V trimmed by 5 bases and J by 6 bases, 10 bases remained unmatched. As concerns this clone: Its cognate antigen is unknown.

When replicate PCRs were run on sorted subsets, they used about 220 ng DNA, roughly 30,000 T cell genomes. TCRdb's copy holds only in-frame clones and misses some; the assay was immunoSEQ multiplex PCR. This sample has 2 million to 3 million clones, with roughly 93% found just once. Sequenced material: naive CD4+ T cells from PBMCs. Subset indicated: CD45RA+ positively selected. J is TRBJ2-3 and V is TRBV7-2; 8 bases line up with TRBD2. The receptor comes from a man between 18 and 29 years old in good health. Some clones in this sample may be carry-over from other donors' samples. The CDR3 sequence is CASSVLAGGGDTQYF. The CDR3 DNA is TGTGCCAGCAGCGTCCTGGCGGGAGGTGGGGATACGCAGTATTTT.